This entry describes one T cell receptor beta chain. This sample is drawn from a study of blood T cells in healthy people across ages. It was with a sample-barcoded 5' primer and a J-beta primer mix that a second PCR of about 6 to 12 cycles was run. TCRdb used MiXCR to reprocess the 5' RACE reads, holding one entry per CDR3 protein. The repertoire consists of 700,000 to 900,000 distinct CDR3 sequences, with about 55% occurring once and the leading ten covering roughly 40%. V was cut by 5 bases and J by 7 bases, with 8 bases left in between. This CDR3 spans 12 amino acids. CDR1 and CDR2 from the germline V gene are KGHDR and SFDVKD.

The TCR comes from an older man in good health. V and J are TRBV24-1 and TRBJ2-1, with D hard to call. Sample: blood. CDR3 in amino acids: CATSGNTNEQFF. DNA of the CDR3: TGTGCCACCAGTGGCAACACAAATGAGCAGTTCTTC.